The source of this T cell receptor beta chain is a study of OX40 agonist ivuxolimab in advanced cancers. As for the study in general: Patients took ivuxolimab, an agonistic anti-OX40 (CD134) antibody. Administration of intravenous ivuxolimab to patients occurred every 2 weeks at 0.01 to 10 mg/kg.

Measured with immunoSEQ multiplex PCR; TCRdb has only the in-frame clones, and not every one. Among about 93,000 clones listed, nearly 90% were seen once. Of note for this clone: No antigen is known for it.

Study-wide results and limits: More expanded clones were seen, on average, in CD8+ T cells than in CD4+.

V lost 5 bases, J lost 4 bases, and 5 bases stayed unmatched. The germline V gene encodes CDR1 MNHNS and CDR2 SASEGT. The CDR3 contains 14 residues. The rearrangement uses TRBV6-1 and TRBJ1-5, with TRBD1 identical over 7 bases. Source: CD4+ or CD8+ T cells sorted from blood, taken in a trial of the OX40 agonist ivuxolimab. This sequence was found in an adult with an advanced solid tumor such as melanoma, head and neck, liver or kidney cancer. CDR3 bases: TGTGCCAGCAGTACCGGGACAGATAATCAGCCCCAGCATTTT. Residues: CASSTGTDNQPQHF.